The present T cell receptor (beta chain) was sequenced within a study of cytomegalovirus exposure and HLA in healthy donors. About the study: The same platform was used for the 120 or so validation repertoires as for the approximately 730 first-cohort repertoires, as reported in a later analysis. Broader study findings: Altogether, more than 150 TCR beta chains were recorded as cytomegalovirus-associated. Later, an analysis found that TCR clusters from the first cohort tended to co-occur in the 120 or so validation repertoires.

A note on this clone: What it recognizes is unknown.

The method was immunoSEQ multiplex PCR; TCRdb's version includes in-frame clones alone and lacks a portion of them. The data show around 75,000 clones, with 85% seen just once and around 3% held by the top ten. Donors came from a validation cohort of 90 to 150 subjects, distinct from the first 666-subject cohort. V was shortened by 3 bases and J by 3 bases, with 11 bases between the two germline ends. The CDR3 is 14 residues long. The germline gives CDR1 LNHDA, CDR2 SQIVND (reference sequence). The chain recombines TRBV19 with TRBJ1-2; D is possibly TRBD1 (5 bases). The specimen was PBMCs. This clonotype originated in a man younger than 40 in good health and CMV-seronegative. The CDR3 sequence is CASSIPVGDYGYTF. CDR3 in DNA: TGTGCCAGTAGTATCCCCGTAGGGGACTATGGCTACACCTTC.